This T cell receptor beta chain was captured by sequencing in a study of shared clonotypes between healthy human individuals. Turning to the study itself: Samples came from two female and a few male donors aged 18 to 49.

The V gene lost 4 bases and the J gene lost 6 bases, with 13 bases spanning the gap. The CDR3 has 13 residues. The germline gives CDR1 MNHEY, CDR2 SVGAGI. CD45RO negativity and positive selection for CCR7 defined naive CD8 cells, a population that excluded terminally differentiated effector memory CD45RA+ cells. Generated by immunoSEQ multiplex PCR, the TCRdb table keeps only in-frame clones and is missing some. The sample has millions of clones; around 96% are singletons. The chain links TRBV6-5 to TRBJ2-7; no reliable D call. The sequence derives from a young man in good health. The specimen was naive CD8+ T cells sorted from blood. The CDR3 DNA reads TGTGCCAGCAGTTTACGACACCAGGCCGAGCAGTACTTC. Translating it yields CASSLRHQAEQYF.